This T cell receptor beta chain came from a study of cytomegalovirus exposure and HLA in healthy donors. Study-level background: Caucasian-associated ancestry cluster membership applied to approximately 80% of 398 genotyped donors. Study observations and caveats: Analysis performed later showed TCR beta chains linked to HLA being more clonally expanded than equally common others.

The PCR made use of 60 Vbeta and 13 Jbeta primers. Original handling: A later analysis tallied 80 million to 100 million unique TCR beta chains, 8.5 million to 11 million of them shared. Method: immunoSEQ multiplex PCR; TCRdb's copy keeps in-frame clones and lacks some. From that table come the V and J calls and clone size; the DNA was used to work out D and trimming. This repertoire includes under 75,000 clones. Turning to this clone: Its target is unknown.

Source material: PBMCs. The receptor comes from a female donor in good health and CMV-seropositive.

The CDR3 DNA reads as TGTGCCAGCAGCTTAGATCAGGGCCTCTATGGCTACACCTTC. As protein: CASSLDQGLYGYTF. The chain is built from TRBV13 and TRBJ1-2; D perhaps matches TRBD1 (5 bases). The CDR3 is made up of 14 amino acids. CDR1 is PRHDT, CDR2 FYEKMQ, per germline (reference sequence). V gave up 1 base and J gave up 4 bases, with 10 bases separating them.